These 28 T cell receptor beta chains originate from one sample sequenced in a study of beta chain features in type 1 diabetes. Study-wide results and caveats: There was a moderate but significant shortening of TCRB CDR3s in all four CD4+ subsets of Type 1 diabetes patients.

Expressed TCRB transcripts got sequenced, as all isolated RNA was reverse transcribed. The table came from immunoSEQ multiplex PCR; TCRdb's copy has only in-frame clones and leaves some out. This repertoire shows about 170,000 clones, 6.5% to 8.5% found once; its top ten account for roughly 0.5%. Which antigens these TCRs recognize remains unknown. Sequenced: central memory CD4+ T cells from blood. These receptors all stem from a young man with type 1 diabetes.

This clone was found a few times. The chain couples TRBV30 to TRBJ1-2; D may be TRBD1 (6 bases). V lost 1 base to trimming and J lost 4 bases, with 10 bases between them. Germline V lookup: CDR1 GTSNPN, CDR2 SVGIG (reference sequence). The CDR3 covers 13 residues. CDR3 in amino acids: CAWSAQQGYGYTF. In DNA form, the CDR3 reads TGTGCCTGGAGTGCTCAACAGGGCTATGGCTACACCTTC.

A few counts support this clone. The chain joins TRBV4-2 to TRBJ2-7; tentative D call: TRBD1 (5 bases). Trimming pared 0 bases from V and 1 base from J, leaving 10 bases between. The length of the CDR3 is 15 residues. The germline gives CDR1 LGHNA, CDR2 YNFKEQ. The DNA for the CDR3 is TGTGCCAGCAGCCAAGATTGGGCAGGGTCCTACGAGCAGTACTTC. It is translated as CASSQDWAGSYEQYF.

The V gene is TRBV10-3, the J gene TRBJ2-7; the match to TRBD1 covers 12 bases. CDR3 length: 15 residues. Germline CDR1 reads ENHRY; CDR2 reads SYGVKD. With V trimmed by 6 bases and J by 3 bases, 6 bases remained unmatched. CDR3 in amino acids: CAIRGTGGRSYEQYF. The CDR3 DNA reads as TGTGCCATCAGGGGGACAGGGGGCCGAAGCTACGAGCAGTACTTC.

This clone came up a few times. CDR3 loop: CASSLDTGQETQYF. In DNA form, the CDR3 reads TGTGCCAGCTCCCTTGATACGGGGCAAGAGACCCAGTACTTC. The gene calls are TRBV18 and TRBJ2-5; maybe TRBD2 (5 bases). V lost 6 bases to trimming and J lost 2 bases, with 13 bases between them. CDR1 is KGHSH, CDR2 LQKENI, per germline. The CDR3 loop spans 14 amino acids.

The chain employs TRBV9 and TRBJ2-2; 8 bases are shared with TRBD1. This CDR3 has 17 amino acids. J lost 5 bases, V lost 0 bases, and 9 bases had no gene match. Germline CDR1 and CDR2: SGDLS and YYNGEE. The DNA for the CDR3 is TGTGCCAGCAGCGTAGCTCCGGACAGGGTAGGGACCGGGGAGCTGTTTTTT. This translates into CASSVAPDRVGTGELFF.

The table lists this clone with a few counts. The chain has TRBV2 and TRBJ2-5; no reliable D call. There are 13 residues in the CDR3. Deletions cut 7 bases from V and 2 bases from J, with 11 bases between. Germline V gene sequence: CDR1 SNHLY, CDR2 FYNNEI. CDR3: CASMRNSQETQYF. The CDR3 DNA is TGTGCCAGCATGAGAAACAGTCAAGAGACCCAGTACTTC.

This clone was seen a few times. This chain links TRBV5-1 with TRBJ2-7; TRBD2 is a possible D gene (5 bases). Trimming left V 2 bases short and J 3 bases short, with 15 bases between. The CDR3 extends over 15 amino acids. Germline CDR1 reads SGHRS; CDR2 reads YFSETQ. Here the CDR3 DNA reads TGCGCCAGCAGCTTCTTGCCATTAGGGAGCTACGAGCAGTACTTC. Its translation is CASSFLPLGSYEQYF. The full variable domain, in which reference TRBV5-1 and TRBJ2-7 provide the parts outside the CDR3, is KAGVTQTPRYLIKTRGQQVTLSCSPISGHRSVSWYQQTPGQGLQFLFEYFSETQRNKGNFPGRFSGRQFSNSRSEMNVSTLELGDSALYLCASSFLPLGSYEQYFGPGTRLTVT.

Concerning this clone itself: This sample includes further DNA sequences coding for the same CDR3. The chain recombines TRBV7-2 with TRBJ1-5; TRBD1 aligns across 7 bases. After removal of 5 bases from V and 2 bases from J, the junction contained 3 bases not matched to a gene. The germline gives CDR1 SGHTA, CDR2 FQGNSA. The CDR3 covers 14 residues. This CDR3 is CASSPDRGNQPQHF. CDR3 nucleotide sequence: TGTGCCAGCAGCCCCGACAGGGGCAATCAGCCCCAGCATTTT.

The chain uses TRBV9 and TRBJ2-3; 7 bases line up with TRBD2. Germline V gene data show CDR1 as SGDLS and CDR2 as YYNGEE. This CDR3 has 16 residues. V lost 0 bases to trimming and J lost 4 bases; unmatched junction nucleotides: 8. The CDR3 DNA is TGTGCCAGCAGCGTAGTTCCAGCGGGGCGGGCAGATACGCAGTATTTT. The encoded protein is CASSVVPAGRADTQYF.

V usage is TRBV2 and J usage is TRBJ1-1; 9 bases are shared with TRBD1. The CDR3 consists of 14 residues. The germline gives CDR1 SNHLY, CDR2 FYNNEI. J was trimmed by 2 bases and V by 5 bases; bases with no gene match: 3. The CDR3 DNA reads as TGTGCCAGCAGTCCGGACAGGGGAAACACTGAAGCTTTCTTT. Amino acids: CASSPDRGNTEAFF.

This clone was counted between two and nine times. The chain carries TRBV27 and TRBJ2-5, with a weak D call TRBD1 (6 bases). V lost 4 bases and J 5 bases, leaving 20 bases between the germline ends. In germline, CDR1 is MNHEY, CDR2 SMNVEV (reference sequence). CDR3 length equals 16 residues. CDR3 sequence: CASSSNADRRRETQYF. CDR3 nucleotides: TGTGCCAGCAGTTCCAATGCGGACAGACGGAGGGAGACCCAGTACTTC.

This chain links TRBV19 with TRBJ2-7; the match to TRBD1 covers 7 bases. This CDR3 is built from 12 residues. The germline CDR1 and CDR2 sequences are LNHDA and SQIVND (reference sequence). V was clipped by 6 bases and J by 6 bases; unmatched bases: 5. DNA for the CDR3: TGTGCCAGTAGCCAACAGGGGCGCGAGCAGTACTTC. Translated, it gives CASSQQGREQYF. Based on the CDR3 plus reference TRBV19 and TRBJ2-7, the full variable domain is DGGITQSPKYLFRKEGQNVTLSCEQNLNHDAMYWYRQDPGQGLRLIYYSQIVNDFQKGDIAEGYSVSREKKESFPLTVTSAQKNPTAFYLCASSQQGREQYFGPGTRLTVT.

This clone was found a few times. The chain employs TRBV5-1 and TRBJ2-5, with unresolved D. CDR1 is SGHRS, CDR2 YFSETQ, per germline. The CDR3 runs 14 residues. V shed 1 base and J shed 1 base, with 8 bases lying between them. Here the CDR3 DNA reads TGCGCCAGCAGCTTGTCAGGCCCCCAAGAGACCCAGTACTTC. Its protein is CASSLSGPQETQYF.

J is TRBJ2-3 and V is TRBV5-1; 7 nucleotides align to TRBD1. V shed 3 bases and J 5 bases; nucleotides not matched to a gene: 9. CDR3 length equals 15 residues. CDR1 is SGHRS and CDR2 is YFSETQ in the germline V gene. The CDR3 reads CASSSRTGDQDTQYF. In nucleotides, the CDR3 is TGCGCCAGCAGCTCAAGGACAGGTGATCAAGATACGCAGTATTTT.

This clone was found a few times. The chain is built from TRBV27 and TRBJ1-2; TRBD1 aligns across 10 bases. Germline trimming cut 6 bases from V and 8 bases from J; bases unmatched to any gene: 3. The germline CDR1 and CDR2 sequences are MNHEY and SMNVEV (reference sequence). This CDR3 is built from 12 residues. CDR3 DNA sequence: TGTGCCAGCAGGACAGGGGGCGGGGGCTACACCTTC. It is translated as CASRTGGGGYTF.

The chain employs TRBV9 and TRBJ2-3; 7 nucleotides line up with TRBD2. CDR3 length equals 17 residues. V gave up 0 bases and J gave up 0 bases; unmatched junction bases: 7. CDR1 and CDR2 from the germline V gene are SGDLS and YYNGEE. DNA of the CDR3: TGTGCCAGCAGCGTAGAAGCGGGACCCGCTAGCACAGATACGCAGTATTTT. Protein product: CASSVEAGPASTDTQYF.

In its sample, this clone was seen many times. This chain joins TRBV4-3 and TRBJ1-5; 8 nucleotides agree with TRBD1. After removal of 0 bases from V and 5 bases from J, the junction contained 6 bases not matched to a gene. The CDR3 contains 16 residues. The germline CDR1 and CDR2 sequences are LGHNA and YSLEER. In nucleotides, the CDR3 is TGCGCCAGCAGCCAAGATGCTCAGGGGGCTGATCAGCCCCAGCATTTT. This translates into CASSQDAQGADQPQHF.

The chain is built from TRBV29-1 and TRBJ1-2; tentatively, D is TRBD1 (5 bases). The germline CDR1 and CDR2 sequences are SQVTM and ANQGSEA. Between the trimmed V and J ends, which lost 6 bases and 5 bases, there was a span of 13 bases. The CDR3 runs to 12 residues. In DNA, the CDR3 is TGCAGCGTAGCGGGGCTGCGGTATGGCTACACCTTC. Translated: CSVAGLRYGYTF.

A few counts support this clone. This chain's CDR3 is CAWSVAGGKAGELFF. CDR3 coding DNA: TGTGCCTGGAGTGTAGCGGGGGGGAAGGCCGGGGAGCTGTTTTTT. The rearrangement joins TRBV30 to TRBJ2-2, with TRBD2 matching over 10 bases. The CDR3 consists of 15 residues. V gave up 0 bases and J gave up 6 bases; unmatched junction bases: 4. Germline V CDR1 and CDR2: GTSNPN, SVGIG (reference sequence).

This chain connects TRBV6-5 to TRBJ2-7, with D perhaps matching TRBD2 (6 bases). The CDR3 loop spans 15 amino acids. With 5 bases removed from V and 5 bases from J, the gap between germline ends came to 19 bases. The germline CDR1 and CDR2 sequences are MNHEY and SVGAGI. The CDR3 region has the DNA TGTGCCAGCAGTGGCGGGACTCTCAGCAGCCACGAGCAGTACTTC. This sequence encodes CASSGGTLSSHEQYF.

The V gene is TRBV30, the J gene TRBJ2-2; D is uncertain. CDR1 GTSNPN and CDR2 SVGIG come from the germline V gene (reference sequence). CDR3 length: 12 amino acids. The V gene lost 3 bases and the J gene lost 6 bases, with 8 bases spanning the gap. DNA of the CDR3: TGTGCCTGGAGGAGTCGATCCGGGGAGCTGTTTTTT. Translating gives CAWRSRSGELFF.

The chain couples TRBV7-6 to TRBJ2-3, with 8 nucleotides matching TRBD1. The CDR3 consists of 14 residues. The trim removed 2 bases at V and 5 bases at J, leaving 3 bases unmatched. Germline CDR1 reads SGHVS; CDR2 reads FNYEAQ. CDR3 in amino acids: CASSLRTGRDTQYF. As DNA, the CDR3 is TGTGCCAGCAGCTTACGGACAGGGCGAGATACGCAGTATTTT.

This clone was seen only a few times. The chain is built from TRBV7-6 and TRBJ2-2; D is possibly TRBD2 (6 bases). The CDR3 covers 14 residues. The germline V gene encodes CDR1 SGHVS and CDR2 FNYEAQ. With 5 bases removed from V and 4 bases from J, the gap between germline ends came to 11 bases. As DNA, the CDR3 is TGTGCCAGCAGCCCCGGGACTCCCACCGGGGAGCTGTTTTTT. The encoded protein is CASSPGTPTGELFF.

The chain uses TRBV4-3 and TRBJ1-2; D call uncertain. The CDR3 consists of 17 residues. Trimming took off 0 bases at V and 5 bases at J, with 19 bases between the two ends. Per the germline V gene, CDR1 is LGHNA and CDR2 is YSLEER. CDR3 bases: TGCGCCAGCAGCCAAGATACCTCGGGTCGGGGAAAGTATGGCTACACCTTC. It codes for CASSQDTSGRGKYGYTF.

This clone was recorded a few times. The chain uses TRBV28 and TRBJ2-7; D may be TRBD2 (7 bases). The CDR3 runs 15 residues. V was trimmed by 5 bases and J by 0 bases, leaving 14 bases between them. The germline gives CDR1 MDHEN, CDR2 SYDVKM. CDR3 bases: TGTGCCAGCAGTATCGGGGGGCGTATCTCCTACGAGCAGTACTTC. It yields the protein CASSIGGRISYEQYF.

The V gene is TRBV5-4, the J gene TRBJ2-3; a weak D match, TRBD1 (7 bases). This CDR3 is built from 15 residues. Germline CDR1 and CDR2: SGHNT and YYREEE (reference sequence). V lost 1 base to trimming and J lost 5 bases, with 14 bases between them. This CDR3 reads CASSLSYRGGDTQYF. In DNA form, the CDR3 reads TGTGCCAGCAGCTTGTCGTACAGGGGAGGAGATACGCAGTATTTT.

V is TRBV5-8 and J is TRBJ2-5; possible D gene TRBD1, 7 bases. CDR1 and CDR2 (germline): SGHTS, YDEGEE. V lost 4 bases to trimming and J lost 2 bases, with 18 bases between them. The CDR3 consists of 16 residues. The CDR3 sequence: CASSRGTAGKQETQYF. The DNA for the CDR3 is TGTGCCAGCAGCCGGGGGACAGCAGGGAAACAAGAGACCCAGTACTTC. The full variable domain, its missing parts supplied by reference TRBV5-8 and TRBJ2-5, is EAGVTQSPTHLIKTRGQQATLRCSPISGHTSVYWYQQALGLGLQFLLWYDEGEERNRGNFPPRFSGRQFPNYSSELNVNALELEDSALYLCASSRGTAGKQETQYFGPGTRLLVL.

This clone has more than one count but fewer than ten. The CDR3: CASARQGGETQYF. The CDR3 DNA reads as TGTGCCAGCGCTAGACAGGGCGGAGAGACCCAGTACTTC. The V call is TRBV25-1, the J call TRBJ2-5, with 7 positions matching TRBD1. With 8 bases clipped from V and 4 bases from J, the junction kept 7 bases outside the gene matches. Germline V gene lookup returns CDR1 MGHDK and CDR2 SYGVNS. This CDR3 spans 13 amino acids.